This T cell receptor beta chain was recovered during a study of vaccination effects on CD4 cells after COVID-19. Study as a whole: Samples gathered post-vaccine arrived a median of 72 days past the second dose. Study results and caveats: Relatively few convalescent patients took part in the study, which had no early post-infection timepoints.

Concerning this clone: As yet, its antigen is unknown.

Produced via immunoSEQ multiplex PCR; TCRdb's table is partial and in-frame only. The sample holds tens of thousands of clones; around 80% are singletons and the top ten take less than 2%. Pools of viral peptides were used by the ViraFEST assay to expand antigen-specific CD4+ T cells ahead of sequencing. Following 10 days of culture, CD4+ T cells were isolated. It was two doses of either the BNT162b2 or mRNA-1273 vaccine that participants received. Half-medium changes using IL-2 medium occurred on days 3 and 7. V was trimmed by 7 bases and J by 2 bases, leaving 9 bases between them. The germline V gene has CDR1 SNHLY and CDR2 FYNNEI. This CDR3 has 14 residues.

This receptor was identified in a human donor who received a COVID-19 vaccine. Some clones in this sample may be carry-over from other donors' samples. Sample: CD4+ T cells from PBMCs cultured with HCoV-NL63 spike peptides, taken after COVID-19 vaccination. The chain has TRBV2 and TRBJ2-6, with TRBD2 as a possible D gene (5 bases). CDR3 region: CASNLGTGANVLTF. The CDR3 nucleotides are TGTGCCAGCAACCTCGGGACTGGGGCCAACGTCCTGACTTTC. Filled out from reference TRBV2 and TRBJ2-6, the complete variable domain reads EPEVTQTPSHQVTQMGQEVILRCVPISNHLYFYWYRQILGQKVEFLVSFYNNEISEKSEIFDDQFSVERPDGSNFTLKIRSTKLEDSAMYFCASNLGTGANVLTFGAGSRLTVL.